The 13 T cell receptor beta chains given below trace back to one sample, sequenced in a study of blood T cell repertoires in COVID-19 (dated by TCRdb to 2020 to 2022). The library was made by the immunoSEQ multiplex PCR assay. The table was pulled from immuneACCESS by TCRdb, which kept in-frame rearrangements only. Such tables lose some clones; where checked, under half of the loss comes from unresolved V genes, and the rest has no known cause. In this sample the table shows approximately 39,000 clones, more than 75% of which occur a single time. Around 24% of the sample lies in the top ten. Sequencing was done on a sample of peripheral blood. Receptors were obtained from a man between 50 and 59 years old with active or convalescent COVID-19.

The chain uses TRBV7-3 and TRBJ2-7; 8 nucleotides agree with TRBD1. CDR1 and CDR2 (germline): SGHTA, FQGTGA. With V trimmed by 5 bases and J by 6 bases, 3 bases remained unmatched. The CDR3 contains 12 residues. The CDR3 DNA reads TGTGCCAGCAGCCCGACAGGGGTCGAGCAGTACTTC. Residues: CASSPTGVEQYF.

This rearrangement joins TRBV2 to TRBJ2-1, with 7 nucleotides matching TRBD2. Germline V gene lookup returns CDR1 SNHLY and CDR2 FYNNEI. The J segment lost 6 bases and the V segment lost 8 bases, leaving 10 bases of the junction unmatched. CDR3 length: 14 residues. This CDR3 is CASDRPSGLNEQFF. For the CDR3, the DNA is TGTGCCAGCGATAGGCCTAGCGGCCTCAATGAGCAGTTCTTC. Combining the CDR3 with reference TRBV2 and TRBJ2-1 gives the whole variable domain EPEVTQTPSHQVTQMGQEVILRCVPISNHLYFYWYRQILGQKVEFLVSFYNNEISEKSEIFDDQFSVERPDGSNFTLKIRSTKLEDSAMYFCASDRPSGLNEQFFGPGTRLTVL.

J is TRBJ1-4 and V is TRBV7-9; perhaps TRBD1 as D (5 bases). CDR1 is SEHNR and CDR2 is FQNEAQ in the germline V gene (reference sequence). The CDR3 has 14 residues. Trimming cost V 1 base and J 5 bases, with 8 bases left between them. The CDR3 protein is CASSLGQPNEKLFF. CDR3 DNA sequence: TGTGCCAGCAGCTTAGGACAGCCAAATGAAAAACTGTTTTTT.

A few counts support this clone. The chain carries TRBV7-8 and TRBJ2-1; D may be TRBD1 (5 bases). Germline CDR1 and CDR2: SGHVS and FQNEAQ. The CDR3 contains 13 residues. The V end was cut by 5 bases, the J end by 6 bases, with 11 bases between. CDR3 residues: CASSPRARNEQFF. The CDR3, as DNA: TGTGCCAGCAGCCCCAGGGCACGCAATGAGCAGTTCTTC.

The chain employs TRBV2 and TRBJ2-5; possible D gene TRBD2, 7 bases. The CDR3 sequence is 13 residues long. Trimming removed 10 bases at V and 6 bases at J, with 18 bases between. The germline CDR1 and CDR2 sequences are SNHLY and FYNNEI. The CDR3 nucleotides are TGTGCCACGGGGACGGGGGGCGGAAAGACCCAGTACTTC. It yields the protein CATGTGGGKTQYF.

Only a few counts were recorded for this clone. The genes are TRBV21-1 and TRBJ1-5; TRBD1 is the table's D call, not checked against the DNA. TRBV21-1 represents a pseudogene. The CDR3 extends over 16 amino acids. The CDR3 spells CASSKVWQGASQPQHF. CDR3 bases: TGTGCCAGCAGCAAAGTTTGGCAGGGGGCCAGTCAGCCCCAGCATTTT.

The CDR3 DNA follows: TGCGCCAGCAGCGCCGGGGAACTCAACTATGAAAAACTGTTTTTT. This encodes CASSAGELNYEKLFF. J is TRBJ1-4 and V is TRBV5-1; no clear D gene. V lost 4 bases and J lost 6, with 16 bases in between. Germline V gene lookup returns CDR1 SGHRS and CDR2 YFSETQ. The CDR3 is 15 amino acids.

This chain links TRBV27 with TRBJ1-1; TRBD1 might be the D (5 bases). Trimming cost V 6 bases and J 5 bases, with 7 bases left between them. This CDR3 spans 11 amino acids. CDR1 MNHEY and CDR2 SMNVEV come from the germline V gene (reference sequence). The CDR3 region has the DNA TGTGCCAGCAGCGGGGGGACTGAAGCTTTCTTT. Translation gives CASSGGTEAFF.

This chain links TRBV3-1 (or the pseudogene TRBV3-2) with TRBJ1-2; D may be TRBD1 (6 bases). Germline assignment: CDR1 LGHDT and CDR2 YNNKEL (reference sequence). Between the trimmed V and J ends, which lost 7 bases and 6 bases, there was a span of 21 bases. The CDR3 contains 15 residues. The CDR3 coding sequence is TGTGCCAGCACCCCATACAACAGGGCTACCGATGGCTACACCTTC. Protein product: CASTPYNRATDGYTF.

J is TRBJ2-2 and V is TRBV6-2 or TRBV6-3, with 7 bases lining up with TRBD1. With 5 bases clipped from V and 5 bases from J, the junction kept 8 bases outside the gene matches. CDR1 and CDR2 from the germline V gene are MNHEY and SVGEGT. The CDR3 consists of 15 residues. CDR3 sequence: CASSKMTGRTGELFF. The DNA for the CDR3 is TGTGCCAGCAGTAAGATGACAGGGCGAACCGGGGAGCTGTTTTTT.

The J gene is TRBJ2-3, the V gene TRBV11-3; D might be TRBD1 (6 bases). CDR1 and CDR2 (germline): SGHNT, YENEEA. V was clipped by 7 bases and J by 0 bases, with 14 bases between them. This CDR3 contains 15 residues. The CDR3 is CASTPDSYSTDTQYF. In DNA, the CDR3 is TGTGCCAGCACCCCGGACAGCTATAGCACAGATACGCAGTATTTT.

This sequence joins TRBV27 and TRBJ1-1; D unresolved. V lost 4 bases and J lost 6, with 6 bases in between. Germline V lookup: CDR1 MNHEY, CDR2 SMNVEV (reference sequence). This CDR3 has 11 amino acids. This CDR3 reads CASSSGAEAFF. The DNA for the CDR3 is TGTGCCAGCAGTTCCGGAGCTGAAGCTTTCTTT.

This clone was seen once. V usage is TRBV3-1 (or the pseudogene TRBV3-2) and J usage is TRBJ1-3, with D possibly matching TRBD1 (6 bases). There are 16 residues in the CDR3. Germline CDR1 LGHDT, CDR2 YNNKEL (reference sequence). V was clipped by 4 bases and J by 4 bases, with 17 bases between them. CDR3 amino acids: CASSLPTGPGGNTIYF. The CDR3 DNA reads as TGTGCCAGCAGCCTACCTACAGGGCCGGGCGGAAACACCATATATTTT.